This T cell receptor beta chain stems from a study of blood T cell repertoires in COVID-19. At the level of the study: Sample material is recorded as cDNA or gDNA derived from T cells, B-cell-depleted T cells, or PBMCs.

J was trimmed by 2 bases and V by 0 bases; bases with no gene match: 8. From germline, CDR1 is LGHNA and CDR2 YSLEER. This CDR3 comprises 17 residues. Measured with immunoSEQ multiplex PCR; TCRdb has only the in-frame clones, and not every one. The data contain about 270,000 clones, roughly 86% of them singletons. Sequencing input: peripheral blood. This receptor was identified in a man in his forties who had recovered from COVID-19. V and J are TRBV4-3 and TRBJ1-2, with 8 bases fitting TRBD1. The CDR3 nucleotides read TGCGCCAGCAGCCAAGATCCAGGGGGCGTACAGAACTATGGCTACACCTTC. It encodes CASSQDPGGVQNYGYTF.